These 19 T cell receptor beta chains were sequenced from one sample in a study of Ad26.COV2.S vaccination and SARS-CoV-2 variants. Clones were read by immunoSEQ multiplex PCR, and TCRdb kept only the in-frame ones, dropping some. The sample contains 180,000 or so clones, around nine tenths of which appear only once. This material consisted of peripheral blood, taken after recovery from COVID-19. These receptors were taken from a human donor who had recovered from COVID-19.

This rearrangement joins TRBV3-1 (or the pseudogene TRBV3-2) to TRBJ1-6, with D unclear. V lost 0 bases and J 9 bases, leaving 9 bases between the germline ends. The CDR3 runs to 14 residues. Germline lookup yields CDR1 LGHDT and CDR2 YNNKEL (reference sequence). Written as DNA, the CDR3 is TGTGCCAGCAGCCAAGATACAAACCGTTCACCCCTCCACTTT. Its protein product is CASSQDTNRSPLHF.

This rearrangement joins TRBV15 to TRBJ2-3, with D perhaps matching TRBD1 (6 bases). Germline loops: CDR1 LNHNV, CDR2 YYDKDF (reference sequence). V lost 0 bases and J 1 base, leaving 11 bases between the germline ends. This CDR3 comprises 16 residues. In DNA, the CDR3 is TGTGCCACCAGCAGAGATGGGGGCTCTGGCACAGATACGCAGTATTTT. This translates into CATSRDGGSGTDTQYF.

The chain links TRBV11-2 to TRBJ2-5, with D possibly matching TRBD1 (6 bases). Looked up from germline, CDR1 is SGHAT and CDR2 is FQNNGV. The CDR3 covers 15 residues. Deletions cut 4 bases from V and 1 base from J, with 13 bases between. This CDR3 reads CASSSSGAGQETQYF. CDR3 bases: TGTGCCAGCAGCTCCTCAGGGGCCGGCCAAGAGACCCAGTACTTC.

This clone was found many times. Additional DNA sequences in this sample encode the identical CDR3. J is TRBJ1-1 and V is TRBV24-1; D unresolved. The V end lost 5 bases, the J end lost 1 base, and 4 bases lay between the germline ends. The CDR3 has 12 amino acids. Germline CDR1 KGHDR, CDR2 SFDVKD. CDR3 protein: CATSGPNTEAFF. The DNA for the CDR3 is TGTGCCACCAGTGGCCCGAACACTGAAGCTTTCTTT.

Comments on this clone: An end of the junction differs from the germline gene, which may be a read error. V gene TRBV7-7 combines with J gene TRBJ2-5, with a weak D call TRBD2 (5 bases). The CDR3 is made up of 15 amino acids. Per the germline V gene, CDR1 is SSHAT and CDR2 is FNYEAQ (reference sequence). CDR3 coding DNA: TGTGCTAGCAGCTCCACCGGACTGGGGTCGGAGACCCAGTACTTC. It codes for CASSSTGLGSETQYF.

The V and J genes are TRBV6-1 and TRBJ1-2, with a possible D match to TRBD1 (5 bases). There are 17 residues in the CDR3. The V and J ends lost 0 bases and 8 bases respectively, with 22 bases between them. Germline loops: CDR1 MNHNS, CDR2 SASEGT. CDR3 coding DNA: TGTGCCAGCAGTGAAGCGGCTGGGGCGATACTCTATGAGGGCTACACCTTC. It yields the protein CASSEAAGAILYEGYTF.

In DNA, the CDR3 is TGTGCCAGCAGCTTAGTCGGCGGTCGCTACAATGAGCAGTTCTTC. It specifies CASSLVGGRYNEQFF. This chain joins TRBV7-9 and TRBJ2-1; D call uncertain. This CDR3 has 15 amino acids. Germline V gene sequence: CDR1 SEHNR, CDR2 FQNEAQ (reference sequence). The ends were cut back, 1 base at V and 3 bases at J, with 10 bases in the middle.

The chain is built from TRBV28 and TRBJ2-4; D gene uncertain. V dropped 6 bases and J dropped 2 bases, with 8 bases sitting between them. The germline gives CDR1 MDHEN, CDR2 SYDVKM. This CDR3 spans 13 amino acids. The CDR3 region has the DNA TGTGCCAGCAGCCTCTTAACCAAAAACATTCAGTACTTC. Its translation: CASSLLTKNIQYF.

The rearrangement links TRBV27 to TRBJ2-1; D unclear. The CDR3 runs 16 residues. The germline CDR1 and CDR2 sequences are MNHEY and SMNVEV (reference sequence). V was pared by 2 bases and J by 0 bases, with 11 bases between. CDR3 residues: CASSLGVYGSYNEQFF. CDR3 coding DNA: TGTGCCAGCAGTTTAGGAGTTTACGGCTCCTACAATGAGCAGTTCTTC.

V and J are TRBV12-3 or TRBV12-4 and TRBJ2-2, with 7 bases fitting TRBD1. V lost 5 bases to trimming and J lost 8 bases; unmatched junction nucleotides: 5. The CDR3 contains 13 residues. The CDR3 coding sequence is TGTGCCAGCAGTCTTGACAGGGTTGGGGAGCTGTTTTTT. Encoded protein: CASSLDRVGELFF.

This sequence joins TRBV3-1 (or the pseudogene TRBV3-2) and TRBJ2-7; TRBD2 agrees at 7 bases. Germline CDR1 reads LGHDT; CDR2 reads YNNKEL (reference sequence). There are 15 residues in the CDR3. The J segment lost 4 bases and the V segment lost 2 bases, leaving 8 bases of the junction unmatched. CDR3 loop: CASSQTREGIYEQYF. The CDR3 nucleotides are TGTGCCAGCAGCCAAACGAGGGAGGGAATATACGAGCAGTACTTC.

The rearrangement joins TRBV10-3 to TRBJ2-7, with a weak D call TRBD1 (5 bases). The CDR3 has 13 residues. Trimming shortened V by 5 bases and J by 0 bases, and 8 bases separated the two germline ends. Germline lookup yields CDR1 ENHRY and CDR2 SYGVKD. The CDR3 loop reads CAISRDSSYEQYF. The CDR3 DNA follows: TGTGCCATCAGTCGTGACAGCTCCTACGAGCAGTACTTC.

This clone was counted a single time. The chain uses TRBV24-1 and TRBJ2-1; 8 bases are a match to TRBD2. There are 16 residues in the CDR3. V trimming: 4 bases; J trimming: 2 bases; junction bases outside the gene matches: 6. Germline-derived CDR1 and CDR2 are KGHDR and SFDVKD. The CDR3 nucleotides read TGTGCCACCAGTGACCCCAGCGGGGGTACCTACAATGAGCAGTTCTTC. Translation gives CATSDPSGGTYNEQFF.

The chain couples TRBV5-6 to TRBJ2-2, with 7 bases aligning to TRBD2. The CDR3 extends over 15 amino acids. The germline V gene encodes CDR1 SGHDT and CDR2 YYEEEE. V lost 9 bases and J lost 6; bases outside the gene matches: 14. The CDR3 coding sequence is TGTGCCACCCGGCAGACGCGGGGGAGGTCCGGGGAGCTGTTTTTT. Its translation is CATRQTRGRSGELFF.

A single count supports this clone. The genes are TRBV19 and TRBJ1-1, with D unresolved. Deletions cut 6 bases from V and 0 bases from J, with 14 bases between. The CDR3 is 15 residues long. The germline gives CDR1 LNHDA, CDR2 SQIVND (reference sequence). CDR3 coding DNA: TGTGCCAGTAGGTGGCAGGCTATTCTGAACACTGAAGCTTTCTTT. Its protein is CASRWQAILNTEAFF.

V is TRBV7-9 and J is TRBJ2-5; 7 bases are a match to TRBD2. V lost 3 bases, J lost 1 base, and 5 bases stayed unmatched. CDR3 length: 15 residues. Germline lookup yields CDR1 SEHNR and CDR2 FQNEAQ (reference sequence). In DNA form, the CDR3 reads TGTGCCAGCAGCTTGTTGTCTAGCGGCCAAGAGACCCAGTACTTC. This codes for CASSLLSSGQETQYF.

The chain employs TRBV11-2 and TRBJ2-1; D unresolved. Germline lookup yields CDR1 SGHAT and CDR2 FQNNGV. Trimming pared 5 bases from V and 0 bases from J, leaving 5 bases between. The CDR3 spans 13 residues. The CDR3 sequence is CASSLSSYNEQFF. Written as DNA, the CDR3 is TGTGCCAGCAGCCTCAGCTCCTACAATGAGCAGTTCTTC.

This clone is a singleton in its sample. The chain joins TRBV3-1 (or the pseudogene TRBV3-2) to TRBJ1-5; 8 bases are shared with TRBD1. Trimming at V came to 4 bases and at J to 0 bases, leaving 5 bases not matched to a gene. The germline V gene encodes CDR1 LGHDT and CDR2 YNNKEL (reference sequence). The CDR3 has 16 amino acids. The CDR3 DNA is TGTGCCAGCAGCCTCGGGACAGGTCTTAGCAATCAGCCCCAGCATTTT. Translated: CASSLGTGLSNQPQHF.

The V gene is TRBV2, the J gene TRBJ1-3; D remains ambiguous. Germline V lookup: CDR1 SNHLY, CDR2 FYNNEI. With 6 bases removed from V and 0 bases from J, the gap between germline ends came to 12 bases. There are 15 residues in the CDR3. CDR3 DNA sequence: TGTGCCAGCAGACTAGAGGGAAACTCTGGAAACACCATATATTTT. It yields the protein CASRLEGNSGNTIYF.